This TCR beta chain was identified during a study of CD8 T cells in Susac syndrome. Sequencing of TCR beta was performed on blood CD8+ T cells and on blood CD4+ T cells. The diagnostic criteria were recently defined, and patients with Susac syndrome met them for definite or probable disease. RNA, at about 0.45 to 1 ug, was reverse transcribed with random hexamers. It was immunoSEQ multiplex PCR that amplified TCR beta CDR3 across 54 Vbeta and 13 Jbeta. MiXCR, run by TCRdb on the immunoSEQ multiplex PCR reads, gives a single entry per CDR3 protein. The sample has 120,000 or so distinct CDR3 sequences, approximately 96% seen once. Per germline, CDR1 SGDLS and CDR2 YYNGEE. The CDR3 length is 18 residues. V lost 3 bases and J lost 0; bases outside the gene matches: 6.

The J gene is TRBJ2-6, the V gene TRBV9; TRBD1 matches 10 bases. Sequenced input: CD8+ T cells from PBMCs. The TCR originated in a human donor with Susac syndrome. CDR3 residues: CASSGGQGSPSGANVLTF. The CDR3, as DNA: TGTGCCAGCAGCGGGGGACAGGGGAGTCCCTCTGGGGCCAACGTCCTGACTTTC.